One and the same sample provided the 28 T cell receptor beta chains below, sequenced in a study of blood T cell repertoires in COVID-19. Sequenced by immunoSEQ multiplex PCR; TCRdb stores in-frame clones only, minus some. The sample has roughly 49,000 clones; more than 70% are singletons. The sequencing sample was made of peripheral blood. The receptors shown here come from a man of 80 years or more with active COVID-19.

This chain connects TRBV30 to TRBJ1-5, with no clear D. The CDR3 sequence is 13 residues long. Germline V lookup: CDR1 GTSNPN, CDR2 SVGIG (reference sequence). The V gene lost 1 base and the J gene lost 3 bases, with 7 bases spanning the gap. This CDR3 reads CAWSGGYNQPQHF. The CDR3 DNA sequence: TGTGCCTGGAGTGGCGGTTACAATCAGCCCCAGCATTTT. Based on the CDR3 plus reference TRBV30 and TRBJ1-5, the full variable domain is SQTIHQWPATLVQPVGSPLSLECTVEGTSNPNLYWYRQAAGRGLQLLFYSVGIGQISSEVPQNLSASRPQDRQFILSSKKLLLSDSGFYLCAWSGGYNQPQHFGDGTRLSIL.

CDR3 in DNA: TGCACCAGCAGCCCCTCAGATTGGAGCTACAATGAGCAGTTCTTC. Residues: CTSSPSDWSYNEQFF. The V gene is TRBV1, the J gene TRBJ2-1; TRBD2 reflects the table's D call only, with no check against the DNA. TRBV1 has pseudogene status. The CDR3 spans 15 residues.

This clone was counted between two and nine times. The CDR3: CASSRWGDNHNSPLHF. DNA of the CDR3: TGTGCCAGCAGCCGGTGGGGCGATAACCATAATTCACCCCTCCACTTT. V gene TRBV5-5 combines with J gene TRBJ1-6; perhaps TRBD1 as D (5 bases). This CDR3 spans 16 amino acids. Trimming left V 4 bases short and J 5 bases short, with 16 bases between. Germline assignment: CDR1 SGHKS and CDR2 YYEKEE (reference sequence).

The rearrangement uses TRBV7-2 and TRBJ2-5, with 8 bases that match TRBD1. Germline V gene data show CDR1 as SGHTA and CDR2 as FQGNSA. This CDR3 is 14 amino acids long. After removal of 4 bases from V and 5 bases from J, the junction contained 6 bases not matched to a gene. The CDR3 here is CASSSRTGKETQYF. The CDR3, as DNA: TGTGCCAGCAGCTCCCGGACAGGGAAGGAGACCCAGTACTTC. Full variable domain (outside the CDR3, taken from reference TRBV7-2 and TRBJ2-5): GAGVSQSPSNKVTEKGKDVELRCDPISGHTALYWYRQSLGQGLEFLIYFQGNSAPDKSGLPSDRFSAERTGGSVSTLTIQRTQQEDSAVYLCASSSRTGKETQYFGPGTRLLVL.

The chain recombines TRBV2 with TRBJ2-5, with D possibly TRBD2 on 5 matching bases. The length of the CDR3 is 14 residues. The germline CDR1 and CDR2 sequences are SNHLY and FYNNEI. Trimming removed 5 bases at V and 3 bases at J, with 13 bases between. In nucleotides, the CDR3 is TGTGCCAGCAGTCAGCGGAGGTCAAAAGAGACCCAGTACTTC. Its protein product is CASSQRRSKETQYF.

This chain connects TRBV2 to TRBJ1-2; D uncertain. There are 14 residues in the CDR3. Germline CDR1 SNHLY, CDR2 FYNNEI. V dropped 2 bases and J dropped 5 bases, with 12 bases sitting between them. CDR3 nucleotide sequence: TGTGCCAGCAGTGAAATAGTCGGACTGTATGGCTACACCTTC. This codes for CASSEIVGLYGYTF.

The chain has TRBV4-1 and TRBJ2-5, with D maybe TRBD2 (7 bases). Trimming took 1 base from V and 5 from J, leaving 14 bases between them. This CDR3 spans 15 amino acids. Germline assignment: CDR1 MGHRA and CDR2 YSYEKL. The CDR3 reads CASSQGGGARETQYF. CDR3 DNA: TGCGCCAGCAGCCAAGGCGGGGGCGCGAGGGAGACCCAGTACTTC.

This clone was recorded a few times. The V and J genes are TRBV9 and TRBJ2-7; 7 bases agree with TRBD2. The CDR3 has 15 residues. The ends lost 3 bases at V and 3 bases at J; junction bases unmatched: 9. In germline, CDR1 is SGDLS, CDR2 YYNGEE. The CDR3 nucleotides are TGTGCCAGCAGCGATTCAGGCGGGAGCATCTACGAGCAGTACTTC. Translated, it gives CASSDSGGSIYEQYF. Full variable domain (outside the CDR3, taken from reference TRBV9 and TRBJ2-7): DSGVTQTPKHLITATGQRVTLRCSPRSGDLSVYWYQQSLDQGLQFLIQYYNGEERAKGNILERFSAQQFPDLHSELNLSSLELGDSALYFCASSDSGGSIYEQYFGPGTRLTVT.

The J gene is TRBJ2-5, the V gene TRBV7-9; perhaps TRBD2 as D (5 bases). The CDR3 consists of 15 residues. Germline assignment: CDR1 SEHNR and CDR2 FQNEAQ (reference sequence). V was clipped by 1 base and J by 3 bases, with 12 bases between them. As DNA, the CDR3 is TGTGCCAGCAGCTTAGGTAATTGGGGAGAAGAGACCCAGTACTTC. It specifies CASSLGNWGEETQYF.

The chain recombines TRBV30 with TRBJ2-7; 8 positions agree with TRBD2. The CDR3 loop spans 14 amino acids. J lost 4 bases, V lost 2 bases, and 7 bases had no gene match. Germline V gene lookup returns CDR1 GTSNPN and CDR2 SVGIG (reference sequence). In DNA, the CDR3 is TGTGCCTGGAGTCCCCGCCCGGGGGGGTACGAGCAGTACTTC. As protein: CAWSPRPGGYEQYF.

The table lists this clone with a count of one. The CDR3 protein is CASSLNGNEQYF. CDR3 nucleotides: TGTGCCAGCAGCTTAAACGGGAACGAGCAGTACTTC. The chain couples TRBV7-3 to TRBJ2-7; possibly TRBD2 for D (5 bases). Trimming took off 1 base at V and 5 bases at J, with 6 bases between the two ends. CDR3 length: 12 amino acids. From germline, CDR1 is SGHTA and CDR2 FQGTGA.

The chain couples TRBV28 to TRBJ2-1, with D possibly TRBD1 on 6 matching bases. The CDR3 totals 17 residues. CDR1 and CDR2 (germline): MDHEN, SYDVKM. Trimming removed 6 bases at V and 0 bases at J, with 18 bases between. The chain's CDR3 is CASSEPGQSNSYNEQFF. The DNA for the CDR3 is TGTGCCAGCAGCGAACCGGGACAAAGTAACTCCTACAATGAGCAGTTCTTC.

The chain couples TRBV9 to TRBJ2-5, with D possibly being TRBD2 (5 bases). This CDR3 has 12 residues. Per germline, CDR1 SGDLS and CDR2 YYNGEE. V dropped 0 bases and J dropped 9 bases, with 9 bases sitting between them. CDR3 nucleotide sequence: TGTGCCAGCAGCGTAGGGTCCGGGGCCCAGTACTTC. This encodes CASSVGSGAQYF.

The chain links TRBV7-2 to TRBJ2-7; D remains ambiguous. CDR1 and CDR2 (germline): SGHTA, FQGNSA. The CDR3 is 13 amino acids. Trimming cost V 5 bases and J 3 bases, with 11 bases left between them. This CDR3 is CASSHPPNYEQYF. CDR3 nucleotide sequence: TGTGCCAGCAGCCATCCCCCCAACTACGAGCAGTACTTC.

The chain is built from TRBV7-2 and TRBJ2-1, with 12 positions matching TRBD2. V lost 6 bases and J lost 7; bases outside the gene matches: 7. Germline-derived CDR1 and CDR2 are SGHTA and FQGNSA. CDR3 length: 15 residues. DNA of the CDR3: TGTGCCAGCAGTGCAGGGACTAGCGGGTATAATGAGCAGTTCTTC. Protein sequence: CASSAGTSGYNEQFF.

This clone was observed once. J is TRBJ2-3 and V is TRBV19; D gene uncertain. The CDR3 runs 12 residues. Trimming removed 5 bases from V and 5 bases from J, with 8 bases in between. The germline V gene has CDR1 LNHDA and CDR2 SQIVND (reference sequence). CDR3 in amino acids: CASSFSRDTQYF. The CDR3, as DNA: TGTGCCAGTAGTTTTTCCCGAGATACGCAGTATTTT.

The CDR3 DNA sequence: TGTGCCAGCAGCCGGGGACAGCAGAACACTGAAGCTTTCTTT. This gives the protein CASSRGQQNTEAFF. The chain carries TRBV4-2 and TRBJ1-1, with 7 bases matching TRBD1. V was clipped by 4 bases and J by 1 base; unmatched bases: 3. This CDR3 spans 14 amino acids. Germline loops: CDR1 LGHNA, CDR2 YNFKEQ.

On this clone itself: Other nucleotide sequences from this sample produce the same CDR3. V usage is TRBV5-4 and J usage is TRBJ2-2; 15 positions match TRBD2. There are 17 residues in the CDR3. V shed 4 bases and J 7 bases; nucleotides not matched to a gene: 8. Germline CDR1 reads SGHNT; CDR2 reads YYREEE (reference sequence). The CDR3 nucleotides read TGTGCCAGCAGCGGACTAGCGGGAGGGCCGGTTGGCGGGGAGCTGTTTTTT. Protein sequence: CASSGLAGGPVGGELFF.

The rearrangement joins TRBV9 to TRBJ2-7, with 7 nucleotides matching TRBD2. The CDR3 is 16 amino acids. The V gene end was trimmed by 0 bases and the J gene end by 2 bases; junction bases not matched to a gene: 8. CDR1 SGDLS and CDR2 YYNGEE come from the germline V gene. The CDR3 nucleotides read TGTGCCAGCAGCGTAGCTCCGGCGGGAGCGCCCTACGAGCAGTACTTC. Residues: CASSVAPAGAPYEQYF.

This chain uses TRBV5-1 with TRBJ2-7; 11 bases are shared with TRBD1. The CDR3 extends over 14 amino acids. V shed 4 bases and J 3 bases; nucleotides not matched to a gene: 3. Germline CDR1 and CDR2: SGHRS and YFSETQ. The CDR3 bases are TGCGCCAGCAGCCGGGACAGGGGGATCTACGAGCAGTACTTC. As protein: CASSRDRGIYEQYF. The whole variable domain, filled in from reference TRBV5-1 and TRBJ2-7, reads KAGVTQTPRYLIKTRGQQVTLSCSPISGHRSVSWYQQTPGQGLQFLFEYFSETQRNKGNFPGRFSGRQFSNSRSEMNVSTLELGDSALYLCASSRDRGIYEQYFGPGTRLTVT.

This chain links TRBV19 with TRBJ2-7; no clear D. Per germline, CDR1 LNHDA and CDR2 SQIVND (reference sequence). The CDR3 consists of 13 residues. The V end lost 5 bases, the J end lost 5 bases, and 13 bases lay between the germline ends. The CDR3 spells CASSLLFLNEQYF. The DNA for the CDR3 is TGTGCCAGTAGTCTCCTGTTTCTTAACGAGCAGTACTTC. The full variable domain, rest sourced from reference TRBV19 and TRBJ2-7, is DGGITQSPKYLFRKEGQNVTLSCEQNLNHDAMYWYRQDPGQGLRLIYYSQIVNDFQKGDIAEGYSVSREKKESFPLTVTSAQKNPTAFYLCASSLLFLNEQYFGPGTRLTVT.

The table lists this clone with a count of one. This chain uses TRBV5-6 with TRBJ2-2, with 10 bases that match TRBD2. In germline, CDR1 is SGHDT, CDR2 YYEEEE. V gave up 1 base and J gave up 3 bases; unmatched junction bases: 3. The CDR3 is 16 residues long. CDR3 in amino acids: CASSLRLAGDTGELFF. The CDR3 bases are TGTGCCAGCAGCTTGAGGCTAGCGGGAGACACCGGGGAGCTGTTTTTT. Filled out from reference TRBV5-6 and TRBJ2-2, the complete variable domain reads DAGVTQSPTHLIKTRGQQVTLRCSPKSGHDTVSWYQQALGQGPQFIFQYYEEEERQRGNFPDRFSGHQFPNYSSELNVNALLLGDSALYLCASSLRLAGDTGELFFGEGSRLTVL.

The chain recombines TRBV18 with TRBJ1-1; 10 nucleotides align to TRBD1. This CDR3 is 12 amino acids long. The V gene's germline CDR1 is KGHSH and CDR2 LQKENI. V was clipped by 6 bases and J by 7 bases; unmatched bases: 2. The DNA for the CDR3 is TGTGCCAGCTCGGGACAGGGGAATGAAGCTTTCTTT. Protein sequence: CASSGQGNEAFF.

The rearrangement joins TRBV9 to TRBJ1-5; D unclear. Deletions cut 4 bases from V and 0 bases from J, with 8 bases between. CDR3 length: 14 amino acids. Germline CDR1 reads SGDLS; CDR2 reads YYNGEE. CDR3 amino acids: CASSNAYSNQPQHF. The CDR3 DNA is TGTGCCAGCAGCAATGCCTATAGCAATCAGCCCCAGCATTTT.

The chain combines TRBV7-3 with TRBJ2-1, with D maybe TRBD1 (6 bases). The germline gives CDR1 SGHTA, CDR2 FQGTGA. Trimming took 5 bases from V and 5 from J, leaving 16 bases between them. The CDR3 consists of 15 residues. Here the CDR3 reads CASSLQGFRDNEQFF. The CDR3 nucleotides read TGTGCCAGCAGCCTGCAGGGGTTTAGGGACAATGAGCAGTTCTTC.

V and J are TRBV24-1 and TRBJ2-1, with 10 positions matching TRBD2. The germline gives CDR1 KGHDR, CDR2 SFDVKD. CDR3 size: 16 residues. CDR3 nucleotides: TGTGCTACTAGCGGGGCTAGCGGGAGTGGGGTTTGGGAGCAGTTCTTC. Protein: CATSGASGSGVWEQFF.

The chain recombines TRBV23-1 with TRBJ2-4; possible D gene TRBD1, 6 bases. TRBV23-1 is placed among ORFs of uncertain function. The CDR3 spans 16 residues. Deletions cut 2 bases from V and 3 bases from J, with 14 bases between. The CDR3 region is CASSQEQGQVKNIQYF. CDR3 DNA sequence: TGCGCCAGCAGTCAAGAACAGGGTCAAGTCAAAAACATTCAGTACTTC.

This clone was seen a few times. The rearrangement joins TRBV15 to TRBJ1-2; 7 nucleotides agree with TRBD1. Germline V gene data show CDR1 as LNHNV and CDR2 as YYDKDF (reference sequence). There are 16 residues in the CDR3. The V gene end was trimmed by 2 bases and the J gene end by 4 bases; junction bases not matched to a gene: 10. The CDR3 here is CATSRTPGQTPYGYTF. The CDR3 nucleotides read TGTGCCACCAGCAGAACCCCGGGACAGACGCCCTATGGCTACACCTTC.